This T cell receptor (beta chain) was recorded in a study of blood T cell repertoires in COVID-19. Sequenced by immunoSEQ multiplex PCR; TCRdb stores in-frame clones only, minus some. The table shows approximately 400,000 clones, with 83% occurring only once. Participants had their cohort set by participant-reported clinical history. Recovery meant two consecutive negative NP/OP PCR tests, professional clearance, or resolved symptoms. Sequencing used PBMCs or T cells enriched from blood (not recorded which). This TCR came from a woman in her forties or fifties who had recovered from COVID-19.

The CDR3 sequence: CASSVAAGEWEKLFF. The CDR3 DNA reads as TGTGCCAGCAGCGTAGCCGCAGGGGAATGGGAAAAACTGTTTTTT. This chain links TRBV9 with TRBJ1-4, with D possibly being TRBD1 (6 bases). Germline V lookup: CDR1 SGDLS, CDR2 YYNGEE. V dropped 0 bases and J dropped 8 bases, with 14 bases sitting between them. The CDR3 spans 15 residues.